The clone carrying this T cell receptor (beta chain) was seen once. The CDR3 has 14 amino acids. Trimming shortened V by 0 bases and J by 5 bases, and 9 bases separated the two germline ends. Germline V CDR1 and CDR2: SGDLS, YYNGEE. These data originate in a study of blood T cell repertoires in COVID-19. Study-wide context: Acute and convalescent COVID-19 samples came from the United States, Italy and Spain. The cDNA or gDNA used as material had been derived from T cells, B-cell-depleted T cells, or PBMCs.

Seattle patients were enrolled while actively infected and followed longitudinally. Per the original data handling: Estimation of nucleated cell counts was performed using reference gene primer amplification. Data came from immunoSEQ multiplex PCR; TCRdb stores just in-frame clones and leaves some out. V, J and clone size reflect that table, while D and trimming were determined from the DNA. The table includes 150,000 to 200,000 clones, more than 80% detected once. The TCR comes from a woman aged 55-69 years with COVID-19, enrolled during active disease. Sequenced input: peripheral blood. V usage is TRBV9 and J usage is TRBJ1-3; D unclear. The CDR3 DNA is TGTGCCAGCAGCGTAGGGCAGTTACGAAACACCATATATTTT. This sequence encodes CASSVGQLRNTIYF.